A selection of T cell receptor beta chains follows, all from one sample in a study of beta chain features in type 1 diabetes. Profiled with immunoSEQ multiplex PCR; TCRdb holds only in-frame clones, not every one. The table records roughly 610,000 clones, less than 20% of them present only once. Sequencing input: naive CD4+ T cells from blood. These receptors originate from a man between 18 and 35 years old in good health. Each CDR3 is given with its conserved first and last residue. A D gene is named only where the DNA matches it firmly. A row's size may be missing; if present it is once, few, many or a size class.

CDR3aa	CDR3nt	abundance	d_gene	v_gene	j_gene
CASSSLGHPTHF	TGTGCCAGCAGTTCCTTGGGACACCCCACCCACTTC	NA	NA	TRBV28	TRBJ2-5
CASSLRPYSNQPQHF	TGCGCCAGCAGCCTTCGCCCCTATAGCAATCAGCCCCAGCATTTT	NA	NA	TRBV4-3	TRBJ1-5
CASSLRGLAVF	TGTGCCAGCAGCCTTAGAGGACTAGCGGTCTTC	NA	TRBD2	TRBV28	TRBJ2-7
CASSQELAGWGYTF	TGCGCCAGCAGCCAAGAGCTGGCAGGTTGGGGCTACACCTTC	NA	NA	TRBV4-1	TRBJ1-2
CASSSASRLGANVLTF	TGTGCCAGCAGCTCCGCATCGAGGCTTGGGGCCAACGTCCTGACTTTC	many	NA	TRBV5-4	TRBJ2-6
CAWSVPRRVSGYTF	TGTGCCTGGAGTGTACCTCGACGGGTCTCAGGCTACACCTTC	NA	NA	TRBV30	TRBJ1-2
CAWSLTRGPHQPQHF	TGTGCCTGGAGTCTCACTCGAGGGCCCCATCAGCCCCAGCATTTT	few	NA	TRBV30	TRBJ1-5
CASNPPGQGTEAFF	TGTGCCAGCAACCCACCGGGACAGGGCACTGAAGCTTTCTTT	NA	TRBD1	TRBV5-4	TRBJ1-1
CASSFGRPSSYNSPLHF	TGTGCCAGCAGTTTCGGCAGGCCCAGCTCCTATAATTCACCCCTCCACTTT	NA	NA	TRBV27	TRBJ1-6
CASSPVGDEQYF	TGTGCCAGCTCACCAGTTGGGGACGAGCAGTACTTC	few	NA	TRBV18	TRBJ2-7
CASSIDQVAEQFF	TGTGCCAGTAGTATAGATCAAGTCGCTGAGCAGTTCTTC	few	NA	TRBV19	TRBJ2-1
CASSVVAGATSSPLHF	TGTGCCAGCAGCGTAGTGGCAGGGGCAACTAGTTCACCCCTCCACTTT	NA	NA	TRBV9	TRBJ1-6
CASSLQGANGYTF	TGTGCCAGCAGCTTACAGGGGGCGAATGGCTACACCTTC	NA	TRBD1	TRBV5-4	TRBJ1-2
CASSSTKPYEQYF	TGTGCCAGCAGTTCGACCAAGCCCTACGAGCAGTACTTC	few	NA	TRBV28	TRBJ2-7
CASSVDSYNSPLHF	TGTGCCAGCAGCGTGGACAGCTATAATTCACCCCTCCACTTT	NA	NA	TRBV7-9	TRBJ1-6
CASSLQQGYEQYF	TGTGCCAGCAGCTTGCAACAGGGCTACGAGCAGTACTTC	NA	NA	TRBV7-2	TRBJ2-7
CASSLSTSGRYNEQFF	TGTGCCAGCAGCTTAAGTACCAGCGGGAGATACAATGAGCAGTTCTTC	NA	TRBD2	TRBV7-3	TRBJ2-1
CASSLAFPGVGDTQYF	TGTGCCAGCAGCTTAGCGTTTCCGGGAGTTGGGGATACGCAGTATTTT	NA	NA	TRBV11-1	TRBJ2-3
CASRPHYSGNTIYF	TGCGCCAGCAGACCGCACTACTCTGGAAACACCATATATTTT	many	NA	TRBV23-1	TRBJ1-3
CAWSAGLNQPQHF	TGTGCCTGGAGTGCAGGGCTCAATCAGCCCCAGCATTTT	few	NA	TRBV30	TRBJ1-5
CASSPRLAGSDTQYF	TGTGCCAGCTCACCAAGACTAGCGGGATCAGATACGCAGTATTTT	few	TRBD2	TRBV18	TRBJ2-3
CASISNGVDTQYF	TGTGCCAGCATATCGAACGGGGTGGATACGCAGTATTTT	NA	NA	TRBV28	TRBJ2-3
CASSLGKETQYF	TGTGCCAGCTCCTTAGGTAAAGAGACCCAGTACTTC	few	NA	TRBV18	TRBJ2-5
CASSLLARLYNSPLHF	TGCGCCAGCAGCTTGCTAGCAAGACTCTATAATTCACCCCTCCACTTT	NA	NA	TRBV5-1	TRBJ1-6
CAISELGNTEAFF	TGTGCCATCAGTGAGTTGGGGAACACTGAAGCTTTCTTT	few	NA	TRBV10-3	TRBJ1-1
CASSLVPNTEAFF	TGCGCCAGCAGCTTGGTTCCGAACACTGAAGCTTTCTTT	NA	NA	TRBV5-1	TRBJ1-1
CSVGFSSYNEQFF	TGCAGCGTTGGATTTAGCTCCTACAATGAGCAGTTCTTC	NA	NA	TRBV29-1	TRBJ2-1
CASSPRTGFYEQYF	TGTGCCAGTAGTCCTAGGACAGGCTTCTACGAGCAGTACTTC	NA	TRBD1	TRBV19	TRBJ2-7
CAISEGGGYGYTF	TGTGCCATCAGTGAGGGAGGGGGCTATGGCTACACCTTC	few	NA	TRBV10-3	TRBJ1-2
CASSLDDRRKLFF	TGTGCCAGCAGCTTAGATGACAGGCGAAAACTGTTTTTT	NA	NA	TRBV7-2	TRBJ1-4
CASSVGGQGWTEAFF	TGTGCCAGCAGCGTTGGCGGACAGGGATGGACTGAAGCTTTCTTT	NA	TRBD1	TRBV7-9	TRBJ1-1
CASSKRQGLVSYEQYF	TGTGCCAGCTCAAAACGACAGGGGCTCGTCTCCTACGAGCAGTACTTC	few	TRBD1	TRBV18	TRBJ2-7
CASSPAAGGVNQPQHF	TGTGCCAGCTCACCGGCTGCAGGGGGCGTCAATCAGCCCCAGCATTTT	few	TRBD1	TRBV18	TRBJ1-5
CASSQDVLAGGTQYF	TGTGCCAGCAGCCAAGATGTGCTAGCGGGAGGGACCCAGTACTTC	NA	TRBD2	TRBV14	TRBJ2-5
CASSNPSGGYGYTF	TGTGCCAGTAGTAACCCCAGTGGTGGCTATGGCTACACCTTC	few	NA	TRBV19	TRBJ1-2
CASSEVALNYGYTF	TGTGCCAGCAGTGAAGTTGCGCTTAACTATGGCTACACCTTC	NA	NA	TRBV2	TRBJ1-2
CASSLTLNTEAFF	TGTGCCAGCAGCTTAACCTTGAACACTGAAGCTTTCTTT	few	NA	TRBV7-3	TRBJ1-1
CATRGGSETQYF	TGTGCCACCCGGGGCGGGAGTGAGACCCAGTACTTC	few	TRBD2	TRBV28	TRBJ2-5
CASSQHGGNTGELFF	TGTGCCAGCAGCCAGCACGGAGGTAACACCGGGGAGCTGTTTTTT	few	NA	TRBV5-4	TRBJ2-2